The TCR beta chain under discussion was sequenced for a study of control samples from healthy donors and cancer patients. The repertoire was sequenced with immunoSEQ multiplex PCR; TCRdb's copy has only in-frame clones and lacks some. This table has about 190,000 clones, about nine tenths appearing once. This CDR3 comprises 17 residues. The source of this sequence is a man aged 25-45 years in good health. The sequencing sample was made of blood. The rearrangement uses TRBV12-1 and TRBJ1-5; the table's D call, TRBD1, was not checked against the DNA. TRBV12-1 is recorded as a pseudogene. The CDR3 here is CASSRTTVGQHNQPQHF. Here the CDR3 DNA reads TGTGCCAGCAGCCGGACTACGGTGGGACAGCACAATCAGCCCCAGCATTTT.